A selection of T cell receptor beta chains follows, all from one sample in a study of shared clonotypes between healthy human individuals. The method was immunoSEQ multiplex PCR; TCRdb's version includes in-frame clones alone and lacks a portion of them. The sample lists some 500,000 clones; around 96% were seen once. The specimen was naive CD4+ T cells sorted from blood. These receptors were collected from a woman in her twenties or thirties in good health. The CDR3 runs from the conserved cysteine through the conserved F or W. D genes are given only for firm matches. Clone size appears in some rows only: once, few, many, or a class for an expanded clone.

D	V	size	J	DNA	CDR3
TRBD1	TRBV6-4	-	TRBJ1-2	TGTGCCAGCAGTGAAGGGGGACAGAACTATGGCTACACCTTC	CASSEGGQNYGYTF
-	TRBV6-6	-	TRBJ2-7	TGTGCCAGCAGTAGGGAGACGACAGGTTACGAGCAGTACTTC	CASSRETTGYEQYF
-	TRBV6-6	-	TRBJ1-2	TGTGCCAGCAGTTCCCCAGGGGAAGACTATGGCTACACCTTC	CASSSPGEDYGYTF
-	TRBV27	-	TRBJ1-4	TGTGCCAGCAGTTTATCGATGTATGAAAAACTGTTTTTT	CASSLSMYEKLFF
-	TRBV9	-	TRBJ1-6	TGTGCCAGCTTCCGCGTACCCCTATATAATTCACCCCTCCACTTT	CASFRVPLYNSPLHF
-	TRBV4-2	-	TRBJ2-1	TGTGCCAGCAGCCAGGAGACTAGTCGTATTAATGAGCAGTTCTTC	CASSQETSRINEQFF
-	TRBV18	few	TRBJ1-4	TGTGCCAGCTCACCACCGGACCGGGGCAGGCTGTTTTTT	CASSPPDRGRLFF
-	TRBV6-1	-	TRBJ1-1	TGTGCCAGCAGTGAAGTGGGCAGGGACACTGAAGCTTTCTTT	CASSEVGRDTEAFF
-	TRBV7-9	-	TRBJ2-7	TGTGCCATCAACTCCCAGTACGAGCAGTACTTC	CAINSQYEQYF
-	TRBV7-2	-	TRBJ1-3	TGTGCCAGCAGGGGTTTTTTTGAGGACACCATATATTTT	CASRGFFEDTIYF
-	TRBV25-1	once	TRBJ1-1	TGTGCCAGCAGTGAATTGATAGGTGAAGCTTTCTTT	CASSELIGEAFF
-	TRBV28	-	TRBJ2-3	TGTGCCAGCAGTTCTGCTAGTGGTCCTTTCACAGATACGCAGTATTTT	CASSSASGPFTDTQYF
-	TRBV6-5	-	TRBJ2-7	TGTGCCAGCAGTGGACTCGGGGGCGGGAGTGTCGAGCAGTACTTC	CASSGLGGGSVEQYF
-	TRBV28	-	TRBJ2-7	TGTGCCAGCAGACCCGACAGCACCTACGAGCAGTACTTC	CASRPDSTYEQYF
TRBD2	TRBV23-1	once	TRBJ2-3	TGCGCCAGCAGTCAAGTTAAGGGCGGGAGGTATACAGATACGCAGTATTTT	CASSQVKGGRYTDTQYF
-	TRBV5-1	-	TRBJ1-4	TGCGCCAGCAGCCCGGGGGCCAACCCGGAGGGTGAAAAACTGTTTTTT	CASSPGANPEGEKLFF
TRBD1	TRBV7-9	-	TRBJ2-3	TGTGCCAGCAGCTTAGGGACAGGCCTCACAGATACGCAGTATTTT	CASSLGTGLTDTQYF
-	TRBV5-1	-	TRBJ2-7	TGCGCCAGCAGCTTAAGGGTAACAAGACTCCCTAGGCCCTACGAGCAGTACTTC	CASSLRVTRLPRPYEQYF
-	TRBV2	-	TRBJ2-1	TGTGCCAGCGGGAAGGGTTCCTACAATGAGCAGTTCTTC	CASGKGSYNEQFF
-	TRBV21-1	-	TRBJ2-1	TGTGCCAGCAGCGAAGGTCGAGAGAACAATGAGCAGTTCTTC	CASSEGRENNEQFF
-	TRBV7-9	-	TRBJ2-1	TGTGCCAGCAGCTTAGGTCATGAGCAGTTCTTC	CASSLGHEQFF
TRBD1	TRBV7-9	-	TRBJ1-4	TGTGCCAGCAGCTTAAGACAGGGAGGTGAAAAACTGTTTTTT	CASSLRQGGEKLFF
TRBD1	TRBV6-5	-	TRBJ2-3	TGTGCCAGCAGTAGGGGGACAGCCTCGGATACGCAGTATTTT	CASSRGTASDTQYF
-	TRBV6-6	-	TRBJ1-5	TGTGCCAGCAGTTACTCTCAAGGAGTTAGCAATCAGCCCCAGCATTTT	CASSYSQGVSNQPQHF
TRBD1	TRBV19	-	TRBJ2-3	TGTGCCAGTAGTATATTAACAGGGGCGAACACAGATACGCAGTATTTT	CASSILTGANTDTQYF
-	TRBV5-1	-	TRBJ2-1	TGCGCCAGCAGGCCGCCTTTAGGGAGCGCCTCCTACAATGAGCAGTTCTTC	CASRPPLGSASYNEQFF
TRBD1	TRBV2	-	TRBJ1-1	TGTGCCAGATCCGGGACAGGGGTTACCACTGAAGCTTTCTTT	CARSGTGVTTEAFF
-	TRBV30	once	TRBJ1-6	TGTGCCTGGAGTGTAAAGGGACCCTATAATTCACCCCTCCACTTT	CAWSVKGPYNSPLHF
-	TRBV29-1	once	TRBJ1-1	TGCAGTGCTCACAGGGAGGTTACGAACACTGAAGCTTTCTTT	CSAHREVTNTEAFF
-	TRBV5-1	-	TRBJ1-2	TGCGCCAGCAGCCTCGGACACGGGATTTCCTATGGCTACACCTTC	CASSLGHGISYGYTF
TRBD2	TRBV27	-	TRBJ2-1	TGTGCCAGCAGTTTATCGCCTAGCGGCCACAATGAGCAGTTCTTC	CASSLSPSGHNEQFF
TRBD2	TRBV5-4	-	TRBJ2-3	TGTGCCAGCAGCTCCTCGGGAGGACGCACAGATACGCAGTATTTT	CASSSSGGRTDTQYF
TRBD2	TRBV29-1	-	TRBJ2-3	TGCAGCGTGGGGCGGGAGACAGATACGCAGTATTTT	CSVGRETDTQYF
-	TRBV30	-	TRBJ2-5	TGTGCCTGGACGGGGACGCCGACGGGGGAGACCCAGTACTTC	CAWTGTPTGETQYF
-	TRBV7-2	-	TRBJ2-3	TGTGCCAGCAGCTTCGTTCCGGGAGCGGTAGATACGCAGTATTTT	CASSFVPGAVDTQYF
-	TRBV6-7	-	TRBJ1-4	TGTGCCAGACCAGGGACGGGCGAAAAACTGTTTTTT	CARPGTGEKLFF
-	TRBV7-2	-	TRBJ2-7	TGTGCCAGCAGCTTATATAGGTCCAACGAGCAGTACTTC	CASSLYRSNEQYF
-	TRBV6-5	-	TRBJ2-6	TGTGCCAGCAGTTATATTTCGCGGACTGGGGCCAACGTCCTGACTTTC	CASSYISRTGANVLTF
TRBD2	TRBV6-5	-	TRBJ2-7	TGTGCCAGCAGTTACTCCCAACTAGCGGGAGGTTTTGAGCAGTACTTC	CASSYSQLAGGFEQYF
TRBD1	TRBV19	-	TRBJ2-7	TGTGCCAGTAGACCGACCGGGACAGGGGCTTACGAGCAGTACTTC	CASRPTGTGAYEQYF
-	TRBV18	-	TRBJ2-1	TGTGCCAGCTCACCCCAGGGTCAGGGTGGCAATGAGCAGTTCTTC	CASSPQGQGGNEQFF
TRBD2	TRBV11-2	-	TRBJ2-1	TGTGCCAGCACCCCAACTAGCGGGACCTACAATGAGCAGTTCTTC	CASTPTSGTYNEQFF